A single sample gave rise to the 31 T cell receptor beta chains below, sequenced in a study of T cells in Graves' hyperthyroidism and ophthalmopathy. RNA transcripts served as the template for amplifying TCR beta CDR3 regions. A set of HTBI primers served as the primers for a first-round RT-PCR of the TCR CDR3. One entry per CDR3 protein results from TCRdb running MiXCR on the multiplex PCR reads. The sample records around 800,000 distinct CDR3 sequences, 38% being singletons. Sequencing was performed on blood. The origin of the receptors is a man aged 18 to 30 with Graves' hyperthyroidism.

Only a few counts were recorded for this clonotype. The CDR3 DNA follows: TGCGCCAGCAGTGAGGGGGGACAGGGATGGGCCTACGAGCAGTACTTC. This encodes CASSEGGQGWAYEQYF. V is TRBV10-1 and J is TRBJ2-7; 9 bases agree with TRBD1. The CDR3 spans 16 residues. Losses at the gene ends were 2 bases for V and 2 bases for J; bases not matched to a gene: 7. Germline V gives CDR1 WNHNN, CDR2 SYGVQD (reference sequence).

This clonotype appeared a few times. The chain couples TRBV5-1 to TRBJ2-7; D gene ambiguous. This CDR3 region has 14 residues. Germline values: CDR1 SGHRS, CDR2 YFSETQ. Trimming removed 1 base at V and 5 bases at J, with 13 bases between. CDR3 loop: CASSLSFGSDEQYF. The CDR3, as DNA: TGCGCCAGCAGCTTGAGCTTCGGCAGTGACGAGCAGTACTTC. Full variable domain (outside the CDR3, taken from reference TRBV5-1 and TRBJ2-7): KAGVTQTPRYLIKTRGQQVTLSCSPISGHRSVSWYQQTPGQGLQFLFEYFSETQRNKGNFPGRFSGRQFSNSRSEMNVSTLELGDSALYLCASSLSFGSDEQYFGPGTRLTVT.

A single count supports this clonotype. The chain combines TRBV16 with TRBJ2-7; 9 nucleotides agree with TRBD1. The V gene's germline CDR1 is KGHSY and CDR2 FQNENV. The CDR3 runs 12 residues. Losses at the gene ends were 11 bases for V and 2 bases for J; bases not matched to a gene: 4. CDR3 sequence reads: CALRQGAYEQYF. For the CDR3, the DNA is TGTGCCCTCCGACAGGGGGCCTACGAGCAGTACTTC.

The gene calls are TRBV6-4 and TRBJ2-7; 10 nucleotides match TRBD1. This CDR3 is built from 15 residues. CDR1 is MRHNA, CDR2 SNTAGT, per germline. Germline trimming cut 5 bases from V and 13 bases from J; bases unmatched to any gene: 17. The CDR3 reads CASSPQTTFRDRGYF. In nucleotides, the CDR3 is TGTGCCAGCAGTCCCCAAACCACCTTTAGGGACAGGGGCTACTTC.

The table lists this clonotype with a few counts. The V gene is TRBV7-8, the J gene TRBJ2-2; the D is unclear. V lost 2 bases and J lost 5, with 9 bases in between. Germline values: CDR1 SGHVS, CDR2 FQNEAQ. This CDR3 contains 14 residues. CDR3 nucleotides: TGTGCCAGCAGCTTACTCCTAGTTACCGGGGAGCTGTTTTTT. The encoded protein is CASSLLLVTGELFF.

This chain connects TRBV4-3 to TRBJ2-6, with TRBD1 as a possible D gene (5 bases). V gave up 1 base and J gave up 4 bases, with 17 bases separating them. Per the germline V gene, CDR1 is LGHNA and CDR2 is YSLEER. The CDR3 contains 18 residues. The CDR3 is CASSQAGSRMGGANVLTF. CDR3 in DNA: TGCGCCAGCAGCCAAGCAGGGTCCCGAATGGGGGGGGCCAACGTCCTGACTTTC.

The chain employs TRBV20-1 and TRBJ1-4, with 8 nucleotides matching TRBD1. The germline V gene has CDR1 DFQATT and CDR2 SNEGSKA (reference sequence). V dropped 3 bases and J dropped 6; count of bases not matched to a gene: 6. The CDR3 has 14 residues. The CDR3 DNA follows: TGCAGTGCTAGTCTTGGACAGGGTGATGAAAAACTGTTTTTT. Translation: CSASLGQGDEKLFF.

This clonotype was found a few times. The chain combines TRBV9 with TRBJ2-7; TRBD2 matches at 7 bases. This CDR3 region has 15 residues. V shed 3 bases and J 4 bases; nucleotides not matched to a gene: 10. Germline CDR1 is SGDLS and CDR2 is YYNGEE. In DNA, the CDR3 is TGTGCCAGCAGCGGGAAGGCGGGGGAGGCATACGAGCAGTACTTC. It is translated as CASSGKAGEAYEQYF.

In this sample, this clonotype turned up once. The chain has TRBV5-1 and TRBJ1-1, with TRBD1 matching 11 bases. The CDR3 runs to 18 residues. Losses at the gene ends were 4 bases for V and 3 bases for J; bases not matched to a gene: 14. In germline, CDR1 is SGHRS, CDR2 YFSETQ. CDR3 DNA: TGCGCCAGCAGCCCCAACCCATGGACAGGGGGCCGGGACACTGAAGCTTTCTTT. Translated: CASSPNPWTGGRDTEAFF.

Turning to this clonotype: A read error may produce the germline difference seen at one junction end. This rearrangement joins TRBV7-2 to TRBJ1-3; perhaps TRBD1 as D (5 bases). The CDR3 is 12 residues long. Per germline, CDR1 SGHTA and CDR2 FQGNSA. CDR3 in amino acids: CASSPGTHNQDF. CDR3 in DNA: TGTGCCAGCAGCCCCGGGACTCACAACCAAGATTTT.

There are many counts of this clonotype. The chain joins TRBV7-8 to TRBJ2-7; 11 bases match TRBD2. CDR3 length: 15 amino acids. Germline CDR1 is SGHVS and CDR2 is FQNEAQ. V trimming: 3 bases; J trimming: 3 bases; junction bases outside the gene matches: 4. This chain's CDR3 is CASSFGLAGGYEQYF. CDR3 bases: TGTGCCAGCAGCTTCGGGCTAGCGGGAGGCTACGAGCAGTACTTC.

The CDR3 spells CATSRDAEAFF. The CDR3 DNA reads TGTGCCACCAGCAGAGATGCTGAAGCTTTCTTT. The chain links TRBV15 to TRBJ1-1; D not certain. V was pared by 0 bases and J by 6 bases, with 2 bases between. There are 11 residues in the CDR3. CDR1 is LNHNV and CDR2 is YYDKDF in the germline V gene (reference sequence).

The chain recombines TRBV7-3 with TRBJ2-5; 9 bases agree with TRBD1. The CDR3 sequence is 16 residues long. Germline CDR1 is SGHTA and CDR2 is FQGTGA. With V trimmed by 5 bases and J by 5 bases, 12 bases remained unmatched. The CDR3 region has the DNA TGTGCCAGCAGCCAAGGGGACGGGACAGGGTACGAGACCCAGTACTTC. Its translation is CASSQGDGTGYETQYF.

The chain employs TRBV19 and TRBJ2-2; tentatively, D is TRBD1 or TRBD2 (5 bases each). Germline loops: CDR1 LNHDA, CDR2 SQIVND (reference sequence). The CDR3 is 16 amino acids. V was cut by 3 bases and J by 2 bases, with 13 bases left in between. The CDR3 nucleotides are TGTGCCAGTAGTATTGGGGGTTGGTATAACACCGGGGAGCTGTTTTTT. It is translated as CASSIGGWYNTGELFF.

This clonotype was counted at least ten times. The gene calls are TRBV7-3 and TRBJ2-2; no definite D call. CDR3 length: 10 amino acids. Trimming took off 7 bases at V and 5 bases at J, with 2 bases between the two ends. Germline V lookup: CDR1 SGHTA, CDR2 FQGTGA. The CDR3 nucleotides read TGTGCCAGCAAGACCGGGGAGCTGTTTTTT. Protein sequence: CASKTGELFF. Based on the CDR3 plus reference TRBV7-3 and TRBJ2-2, the full variable domain is GAGVSQTPSNKVTEKGKYVELRCDPISGHTALYWYRQSLGQGPEFLIYFQGTGAADDSGLPNDRFFAVRPEGSVSTLKIQRTERGDSAVYLCASKTGELFFGEGSRLTVL.

This clonotype came up many times. This rearrangement joins TRBV5-1 to TRBJ1-6; weak D call: TRBD1 (5 bases). The CDR3 has 15 amino acids. Trimming took off 0 bases at V and 7 bases at J, with 11 bases between the two ends. Germline V gene data show CDR1 as SGHRS and CDR2 as YFSETQ. CDR3 amino acids: CASSLEWDVNSPLHF. DNA of the CDR3: TGCGCCAGCAGCTTGGAGTGGGACGTAAATTCACCCCTCCACTTT.

The V gene is TRBV11-2, the J gene TRBJ2-7; no firm D call. CDR1 SGHAT and CDR2 FQNNGV come from the germline V gene. With 1 base removed from V and 2 bases from J, the gap between germline ends came to 12 bases. CDR3 length: 15 amino acids. The CDR3 coding sequence is TGTGCCAGCAGCTTAGGGCCCCCCCTCCCCTACGAGCAGTACTTC. Translating gives CASSLGPPLPYEQYF.

CDR3 sequence reads: CSARGDRVRNYGYTF. CDR3 DNA sequence: TGCAGTGCTAGAGGGGACAGGGTGCGCAACTATGGCTACACCTTC. The genes are TRBV20-1 and TRBJ1-2; 9 nucleotides match TRBD1. In germline, CDR1 is DFQATT, CDR2 SNEGSKA (reference sequence). The CDR3 is 15 residues long. Trimming removed 1 base from V and 2 bases from J; junction bases left unmatched: 5.

As for this clonotype: A much larger clone is a single base away; this may be a read error. This chain uses TRBV2 with TRBJ2-2; the D gene is possibly TRBD1 (5 bases). The CDR3 is 15 residues long. The ends were cut back, 6 bases at V and 4 bases at J, with 15 bases in the middle. Germline V CDR1 and CDR2: SNHLY, FYNNEI. The CDR3 is CASSLAQGSTGELFF. CDR3 sequence (DNA): TGTGCCAGCAGCTTAGCCCAGGGTAGCACCGGGGAGCTGTTTTTT.

This clonotype was counted ten times or more. The rearrangement joins TRBV7-2 to TRBJ1-4; D is perhaps TRBD1 (5 bases). With 4 bases removed from V and 3 bases from J, the gap between germline ends came to 15 bases. CDR3 length equals 16 residues. The germline V gene encodes CDR1 SGHTA and CDR2 FQGNSA. The CDR3 nucleotides read TGTGCCAGCAGCTCACGGGGTCAGGGTTCTAATGAAAAACTGTTTTTT. It yields the protein CASSSRGQGSNEKLFF.

The gene calls are TRBV6-5 and TRBJ2-7; D call uncertain. Trimming left V 8 bases short and J 3 bases short, with 14 bases between. The CDR3 has 13 residues. Per germline, CDR1 MNHEY and CDR2 SVGAGI. The CDR3 loop is CASSEATHYEQYF. Written as DNA, the CDR3 is TGTGCCAGCTCTGAGGCCACCCACTACGAGCAGTACTTC.

This clonotype occurred a few times. The rearrangement joins TRBV19 to TRBJ2-7, with D perhaps assigned TRBD1 or TRBD2 (5 bases each). V was pared by 5 bases and J by 0 bases, with 8 bases between. Germline V gives CDR1 LNHDA, CDR2 SQIVND (reference sequence). The CDR3 consists of 13 residues. CDR3 sequence reads: CASSHGASYEQYF. In nucleotides, the CDR3 is TGTGCCAGTAGTCACGGGGCCTCCTACGAGCAGTACTTC.

This clonotype was picked up a small number of times. The J gene is TRBJ2-5, the V gene TRBV10-3; perhaps D is TRBD1 or TRBD2 (5 bases each). Trimming stripped 7 bases from V and 2 bases from J, with 11 bases between. Germline loops: CDR1 ENHRY, CDR2 SYGVKD. The CDR3 loop spans 13 amino acids. Here the CDR3 reads CAITPGAQETQYF. For the CDR3, the DNA is TGTGCCATCACTCCCGGGGCTCAAGAGACCCAGTACTTC.

This clonotype was found once. This chain connects TRBV11-2 to TRBJ1-1, with no clear D. There are 15 residues in the CDR3. V lost 2 bases to trimming and J lost 4 bases, with 14 bases between them. The V gene's germline CDR1 is SGHAT and CDR2 FQNNGV. The CDR3 bases are TGTGCCAGCAGCTTAACATCACGGGAGGGCACTGAAGCTTTCTTT. As protein: CASSLTSREGTEAFF.

This clonotype was seen repeatedly, ten times or more. This chain connects TRBV14 to TRBJ1-1; TRBD1 agrees at 8 bases. Germline V lookup: CDR1 SGHDN, CDR2 FVKESK. This CDR3 has 15 amino acids. The V segment lost 2 bases and the J segment 1 base; nucleotides outside the gene matches: 3. CDR3 coding DNA: TGTGCCAGCAGCCAATTAGGACAGGGGAACACTGAAGCTTTCTTT. Its translation is CASSQLGQGNTEAFF.

This clonotype was counted only a few times. The V gene is TRBV5-1, the J gene TRBJ1-1; D is uncertain. This CDR3 contains 13 residues. V shed 6 bases and J shed 0 bases, with 9 bases lying between them. CDR1 SGHRS and CDR2 YFSETQ come from the germline V gene. This CDR3 is CASKSSLNTEAFF. The DNA of the CDR3 is TGCGCCAGCAAGTCATCTCTGAACACTGAAGCTTTCTTT.

The chain combines TRBV2 with TRBJ2-6; 7 nucleotides align to TRBD1. CDR3 length: 14 amino acids. V gave up 8 bases and J gave up 2 bases; unmatched junction bases: 3. Looked up from germline, CDR1 is SNHLY and CDR2 is FYNNEI. The CDR3 DNA reads as TGTGCCAGCTACAGGGGTACTGGGGCCAACGTCCTGACTTTC. This codes for CASYRGTGANVLTF.

The rearrangement links TRBV7-2 to TRBJ2-7, with TRBD1 matching 9 bases. Unmatched junction bases numbered 9, after V lost 5 bases and J lost 4 bases. This CDR3 contains 15 residues. Germline-derived CDR1 and CDR2 are SGHTA and FQGNSA. The CDR3 DNA reads TGTGCCAGCAGCCCGGTTGAGGGACAGGGTTACGAGCAGTACTTC. This codes for CASSPVEGQGYEQYF.

The V call is TRBV15, the J call TRBJ1-1; D gene uncertain. The CDR3 sequence is 11 residues long. The V end was cut by 4 bases, the J end by 8 bases, with 8 bases between. Per the germline V gene, CDR1 is LNHNV and CDR2 is YYDKDF (reference sequence). The CDR3 sequence is CATSIGQEAFF. The DNA of the CDR3 is TGTGCCACCAGCATTGGCCAAGAAGCTTTCTTT.

There are a few counts of this clonotype. CDR3 amino acids: CASSNTAGGYTF. For the CDR3, the DNA is TGTGCCAGCAGCAACACGGCGGGGGGCTACACCTTC. The chain uses TRBV11-2 and TRBJ1-2, with D hard to call. V shed 5 bases and J shed 8 bases, with 12 bases lying between them. From germline, CDR1 is SGHAT and CDR2 FQNNGV. The CDR3 length is 12 residues. Based on the CDR3 plus reference TRBV11-2 and TRBJ1-2, the full variable domain is EAGVAQSPRYKIIEKRQSVAFWCNPISGHATLYWYQQILGQGPKLLIQFQNNGVVDDSQLPKDRFSAERLKGVDSTLKIQPAKLEDSAVYLCASSNTAGGYTFGSGTRLTVV.

This clonotype was seen repeatedly, ten times or more. The chain carries TRBV5-1 and TRBJ1-2; a weak D match, TRBD1 (6 bases). The CDR3 consists of 12 residues. Deletions cut 7 bases from V and 7 bases from J, with 14 bases between. Germline V gene data show CDR1 as SGHRS and CDR2 as YFSETQ. CDR3 region: CASSRGGGGYTF. CDR3 sequence (DNA): TGCGCCAGCTCGCGGGGGGGCGGTGGCTACACCTTC.